This T cell receptor beta chain appears in the sequencing data of a study of graft-versus-host responses after intestinal transplantation. This clone was counted a few times. Method: immunoSEQ multiplex PCR; TCRdb's copy keeps in-frame clones and lacks some. The data show roughly 20,000 clones, around three fifths seen once. This specimen consisted of alloreactive CD4+ T cells from a mixed lymphocyte reaction culture, obtained before intestinal transplant. Subset indicated: CFSE-low proliferating T cells sorted from approximately six-day pre-transplant mixed lymphocyte reaction (GvH or HvG direction). The TCR was taken from a human patient who received an intestinal transplant.

The CDR3 protein is CASSRRLAGGADTQYF. The CDR3 DNA reads TGTGCCAGCAGCCGCCGACTAGCGGGGGGCGCAGATACGCAGTATTTT. V gene TRBV5-4 combines with J gene TRBJ2-3; 13 bases map to TRBD2. This CDR3 comprises 16 residues. Germline lookup yields CDR1 SGHNT and CDR2 YYREEE (reference sequence). Trimming cost V 4 bases and J 4 bases; bases outside gene matches: 6.